This T cell receptor beta chain was found in a study of T cell responses to AZD1222 COVID-19 vaccine. A word on this clone: As yet, its antigen is unknown.

General study points: The span of vaccine-associated CD4 TCRs extended across spike, with dominance at 160-218 and 743-854. White British ancestry dominated among donors, who included more females, and clonal diversity was possibly underestimated. Following two doses of AZD1222, Spike-specific TCR breadth and depth rose.

This CDR3 is 12 amino acids long. CDR1 and CDR2 from the germline V gene are MDHEN and SYDVKM. The V end lost 5 bases, the J end lost 6 bases, and 9 bases lay between the germline ends. Only in-frame clones appear in the TCRdb table, and some are missing; sequencing was by immunoSEQ multiplex PCR. The table lists about 99,000 clones, around nine tenths of them singletons. The chain uses TRBV28 and TRBJ2-3, with D maybe TRBD1 (6 bases). The clonotype was recovered from an adult in good health. Source: peripheral blood, taken on day 0 of AZD1222 vaccination. The DNA for the CDR3 is TGTGCCAGCAGTGCCGGACAGGATACGCAGTATTTT. This encodes CASSAGQDTQYF.